This TCR beta chain is from a study of control samples from healthy donors and cancer patients (TCRdb year 2020). Receptor amplification or capture employed the immunoSEQ multiplex PCR assay. TCRdb took over this immuneACCESS table, retaining in-frame rearrangements with V and J assigned. Such tables are incomplete; in checked studies, under half of the missing clones stem from an unresolved V gene, and the remainder is unexplained. For this sample there are 150,000 to 200,000 clones; 91% appear just once. 1.5% of the sample comes from the top ten. On this clone: There is no known antigen for this receptor. No qualities accompany the bases; no much larger clone lies one base away.

The germline V gene (reference sequence) supplies CDR1 LGHDT and CDR2 YNNKEL. The junction shows trimming of 0 bases on V and 4 bases on J, plus 9 bases between the germline ends. The CDR3 spans 14 residues, from the cysteine through the phenylalanine. Of all the DNA, just the CDR3 is kept, 42 bases in frame from base 1. The sequencing input was blood. The sequence links TRBV3-1 (or the pseudogene TRBV3-2) to TRBJ2-5; the D gene is unclear. The sequence was obtained from a woman aged 25 to 45 in good health. The CDR3 is CASSQDRIGETQYF. The DNA is TGTGCCAGCAGCCAAGATCGTATAGGAGAGACCCAGTACTTC.